This T cell receptor (beta chain) was profiled in a study of T cells in Graves' hyperthyroidism and ophthalmopathy. TCR beta CDR3 region amplification was performed from RNA transcripts. Primed by the HTBI set, a first-round RT-PCR was run on the TCR CDR3. TCRdb re-analysed the multiplex PCR reads in MiXCR, keeping a single row per CDR3 protein. This table holds roughly 300,000 distinct CDR3 sequences, roughly 20% found once. The CDR3 runs 16 residues. The germline gives CDR1 SEHNR, CDR2 FQNEAQ (reference sequence). Trimming took 4 bases from V and 3 from J, leaving 15 bases between them. There are a few counts of this clonotype. Its specificity is not known. General observations from the study: Clonotypes that were expanded in thyroid above 0.001 mostly appeared in blood too.

This receptor was obtained from a woman in her forties or fifties with Graves' hyperthyroidism. Sequencing used blood. V usage is TRBV7-9 and J usage is TRBJ2-2, with a possible D match to TRBD2 (5 bases). CDR3 nucleotides: TGTGCCAGCAGCTATGCCCCGGGCGGGTACACCGGGGAGCTGTTTTTT. Its protein is CASSYAPGGYTGELFF.